The present T cell receptor beta chain was sequenced within a study of shared clonotypes between healthy human individuals. Profiled with immunoSEQ multiplex PCR; TCRdb holds only in-frame clones, not every one. The sample consists of approximately 1.4 million clones, 95% to 99% of them appearing once. The CDR3 totals 13 residues. The ends lost 7 bases at V and 3 bases at J; junction bases unmatched: 5. Per the germline V gene, CDR1 is SGDLS and CDR2 is YYNGEE. The sample was naive CD4+ T cells sorted from blood. The subset is: CD45RA+ positively selected. The rearrangement joins TRBV9 to TRBJ1-1, with 8 nucleotides matching TRBD1. This TCR was sampled from a man younger than 40 in good health. The CDR3 DNA sequence: TGTGCCAGCGCACAGGGGGTCGACACTGAAGCTTTCTTT. It is translated as CASAQGVDTEAFF. Full variable domain (remainder filled in from reference TRBV9 and TRBJ1-1): DSGVTQTPKHLITATGQRVTLRCSPRSGDLSVYWYQQSLDQGLQFLIQYYNGEERAKGNILERFSAQQFPDLHSELNLSSLELGDSALYFCASAQGVDTEAFFGQGTRLTVV.